A single sample gave rise to the 16 T cell receptor beta chains below, sequenced in a study of T cells in localized non-small cell lung cancer. Profiling relied on immunoSEQ multiplex PCR, and the TCRdb table lists in-frame clones only, not all of them. The repertoire holds some 27,000 clones, with about 90% as singletons. The material was peripheral blood, obtained before any cancer treatment. These receptors were collected from a woman aged 18 to 55 with stage I lung adenocarcinoma.

V usage is TRBV11-2 and J usage is TRBJ2-1, with TRBD1 matching 10 bases. V shed 0 bases and J 8 bases; nucleotides not matched to a gene: 10. CDR1 is SGHAT, CDR2 FQNNGV, per germline. The CDR3 is made up of 17 amino acids. CDR3 sequence (DNA): TGTGCCAGCAGCTTAGATTCGAGGACAGGGGGGCGGGATGAGCAGTTCTTC. Encoded protein: CASSLDSRTGGRDEQFF.

This clone appeared once. The rearrangement links TRBV25-1 to TRBJ2-2; 7 bases line up with TRBD1. Germline assignment: CDR1 MGHDK and CDR2 SYGVNS. Trimming cost V 4 bases and J 4 bases; bases outside gene matches: 9. This CDR3 spans 16 amino acids. DNA for the CDR3: TGTGCCAGCAGTGGACAATCGACAGGGCGCACCGGGGAGCTGTTTTTT. Protein sequence: CASSGQSTGRTGELFF. Filled out from reference TRBV25-1 and TRBJ2-2, the complete variable domain reads EADIYQTPRYLVIGTGKKITLECSQTMGHDKMYWYQQDPGMELHLIHYSYGVNSTEKGDLSSESTVSRIRTEHFPLTLESARPSHTSQYLCASSGQSTGRTGELFFGEGSRLTVL.

The chain uses TRBV2 and TRBJ1-4, with TRBD1 identical over 7 bases. V lost 10 bases, J lost 5 bases, and 10 bases stayed unmatched. This CDR3 is built from 14 residues. Germline V lookup: CDR1 SNHLY, CDR2 FYNNEI. The CDR3 sequence: CATKIGTENEKLFF. The CDR3 nucleotides are TGTGCCACCAAAATAGGGACAGAGAATGAAAAACTGTTTTTT.

V gene TRBV9 combines with J gene TRBJ1-2, with a possible D match to TRBD1 (5 bases). CDR3 length equals 13 residues. The germline gives CDR1 SGDLS, CDR2 YYNGEE. V lost 3 bases to trimming and J lost 4 bases, with 10 bases between them. Written as DNA, the CDR3 is TGTGCCAGCAGCGACCCAGGGTTCTATGGCTACACCTTC. Amino acid sequence: CASSDPGFYGYTF.

In its sample, this clone was seen once. This sequence joins TRBV5-6 and TRBJ2-1; TRBD1 agrees at 7 bases. The CDR3 covers 15 residues. The germline CDR1 and CDR2 sequences are SGHDT and YYEEEE. The ends lost 3 bases at V and 4 bases at J; junction bases unmatched: 7. The CDR3: CASSSAVRGYNEQFF. For the CDR3, the DNA is TGTGCCAGCAGCTCCGCCGTCAGGGGGTACAATGAGCAGTTCTTC.

Here the CDR3 reads CAWMVGFGNTEAFF. CDR3 nucleotides: TGTGCCTGGATGGTGGGTTTTGGGAACACTGAAGCTTTCTTT. The chain employs TRBV30 and TRBJ1-1; D not resolved. The CDR3 runs 14 residues. V dropped 4 bases and J dropped 1 base, with 13 bases sitting between them. Germline CDR1 is GTSNPN and CDR2 is SVGIG (reference sequence).

The chain carries TRBV5-4 and TRBJ2-7; 10 bases are shared with TRBD2. Germline assignment: CDR1 SGHNT and CDR2 YYREEE (reference sequence). The CDR3 is 15 amino acids. The V segment lost 5 bases and the J segment 4 bases; nucleotides outside the gene matches: 9. DNA for the CDR3: TGTGCCAGCAGTCCTGGTCTAGCGGGAGCGTACGAGCAGTACTTC. Translation gives CASSPGLAGAYEQYF. Full variable domain (remainder filled in from reference TRBV5-4 and TRBJ2-7): ETGVTQSPTHLIKTRGQQVTLRCSSQSGHNTVSWYQQALGQGPQFIFQYYREEENGRGNFPPRFSGLQFPNYSSELNVNALELDDSALYLCASSPGLAGAYEQYFGPGTRLTVT.

The CDR3 here is CASSPSGGTDTQYF. The CDR3 nucleotides are TGTGCCAGCAGCCCTAGCGGGGGCACAGATACGCAGTATTTT. V usage is TRBV7-3 and J usage is TRBJ2-3; 9 bases align to TRBD2. Germline values: CDR1 SGHTA, CDR2 FQGTGA. The CDR3 extends over 14 amino acids. V shed 5 bases and J 1 base; nucleotides not matched to a gene: 1.

This chain links TRBV20-1 with TRBJ1-1; D call uncertain. The CDR3 is made up of 10 amino acids. Germline-derived CDR1 and CDR2 are DFQATT and SNEGSKA (reference sequence). V was trimmed by 0 bases and J by 4 bases, leaving 0 bases between them. The CDR3 region has the DNA TGCAGTGCTAGAGACACTGAAGCTTTCTTT. Encoded protein: CSARDTEAFF.

DNA for the CDR3: TGTGCCAGCTCACCCCTGGATGAGCAGTTCTTC. Translation gives CASSPLDEQFF. The chain carries TRBV18 and TRBJ2-1, with D hard to call. The ends were cut back, 3 bases at V and 8 bases at J, with 5 bases in the middle. The CDR3 has 11 amino acids. The V gene's germline CDR1 is KGHSH and CDR2 LQKENI. Full variable domain (outside the CDR3, taken from reference TRBV18 and TRBJ2-1): NAGVMQNPRHLVRRRGQEARLRCSPMKGHSHVYWYRQLPEEGLKFMVYLQKENIIDESGMPKERFSAEFPKEGPSILRIQQVVRGDSAAYFCASSPLDEQFFGPGTRLTVL.

This chain uses TRBV15 with TRBJ1-4, with D possibly being TRBD1 (6 bases). The germline CDR1 and CDR2 sequences are LNHNV and YYDKDF (reference sequence). CDR3 length: 16 residues. The V gene lost 1 base and the J gene lost 3 bases, with 12 bases spanning the gap. The CDR3 loop reads CATSRVGGTSNEKLFF. The CDR3 DNA reads TGTGCCACCAGCAGAGTCGGGGGGACATCTAATGAAAAACTGTTTTTT.

This sequence joins TRBV7-7 and TRBJ2-7; TRBD2 might be the D (5 bases). The CDR3 is made up of 15 amino acids. V lost 5 bases and J 5 bases, leaving 19 bases between the germline ends. The V gene's germline CDR1 is SSHAT and CDR2 FNYEAQ (reference sequence). CDR3 sequence reads: CASSAPLEGRNEQYF. The CDR3 nucleotides are TGTGCCAGCAGCGCCCCCTTAGAGGGCCGTAACGAGCAGTACTTC.

The rearrangement joins TRBV30 to TRBJ1-3; weak D call: TRBD1 (5 bases). This CDR3 comprises 14 residues. The germline gives CDR1 GTSNPN, CDR2 SVGIG (reference sequence). Trimming removed 5 bases from V and 0 bases from J, with 11 bases in between. The CDR3 sequence: CAWQKGYSGNTIYF. In nucleotides, the CDR3 is TGTGCCTGGCAAAAGGGGTACTCTGGAAACACCATATATTTT.

This chain uses TRBV20-1 with TRBJ1-5, with D uncertain. The V gene's germline CDR1 is DFQATT and CDR2 SNEGSKA (reference sequence). The V end lost 0 bases, the J end lost 6 bases, and 3 bases lay between the germline ends. There are 11 residues in the CDR3. The CDR3: CSAREGQPQHF. In DNA, the CDR3 is TGCAGTGCTAGAGAGGGTCAGCCCCAGCATTTT.

The chain is built from TRBV7-2 and TRBJ1-1; D possibly corresponds to TRBD1 (5 bases). In germline, CDR1 is SGHTA, CDR2 FQGNSA. The CDR3 loop spans 14 amino acids. V gave up 8 bases and J gave up 4 bases, with 17 bases separating them. The CDR3, as DNA: TGTGCCAGCGGCCTCGGGGCTCAGAGCACTGAAGCTTTCTTT. Translating gives CASGLGAQSTEAFF.

The V and J genes are TRBV6-5 and TRBJ1-1; D gene ambiguous. The germline V gene has CDR1 MNHEY and CDR2 SVGAGI. The CDR3 extends over 15 amino acids. Trimming pared 0 bases from V and 0 bases from J, leaving 8 bases between. The chain's CDR3 is CASSYSEALNTEAFF. The CDR3 DNA is TGTGCCAGCAGTTACTCAGAGGCTCTGAACACTGAAGCTTTCTTT.